This TCR beta chain comes out of a study of beta chain features in type 1 diabetes (dated by TCRdb to the late 2010s). At the level of the whole study: No differences in mean age, gender distribution, total cell number or subset yield were found between patients and healthy donors. A total of 107,917,701 sorted cells were examined across all samples, and the number of cells per subset was strongly correlated with RNA yield. Regulatory and stem cell-like memory subsets were obtained from only 8 patients and roughly eight healthy donors, while naive and central memory subsets were obtained from all 30 or so donors. The study compared the TCRB repertoires of sorted circulating CD4+ T cell subsets in recently diagnosed type 1 diabetes patients with those in matched healthy donors. What the study reported, not specific to this receptor: HLA sub-analyses involved small numbers of individuals, so any influence of HLA type on TCRB rearrangement remained unresolved. Fewer insertions and more nucleotide deletions at VDJ recombination sites were observed in patients with type 1 diabetes, implying thymic rearrangement abnormalities. Naive, central memory and regulatory TCRB repertoires appeared to be more alike among patients than among healthy donors. Type 1 diabetes patients showed a moderate but significant shortening of TCRB CDR3 length in all four CD4+ subsets. PCR might favor shorter templates, but patient and control samples were amplified and corrected together, so any skew would affect both groups equally. Because cDNA rather than genomic DNA was sequenced, highly expressing activated cells could have been over-represented, although no difference in activation and CD3 levels was found between groups.

The entire isolated RNA was reverse transcribed using the High Capacity cDNA Reverse Transcription Kit, and thus expressed TCRB transcripts were sequenced. Deep immunoSEQ sequencing was performed on naive, central memory and regulatory T cell samples, with an average of around 3.4 million total reads per sample. Sorted cells were lysed in RLT buffer, and RNA was extracted using DNase-treated RNeasy Micro or Mini kits according to cell number. Each cell subset was processed on its own to prevent cross-contamination, while patient and healthy donor samples were processed together. The immunoSEQ multiplex PCR was used to amplify TCRB sequences from cDNA, yielding 87-bp fragments that span the CDR3 region. Sequencing of the amplicons was performed on the Illumina HiSeq platform. In the source study's methods: Synthetic template baselines were used to correct PCR bias computationally, reads within Hamming distance 2 were collapsed together, and singletons that could not be merged were discarded. Reads were aligned to IMGT to assign V, D and J genes, CDR3 length, and insertions or deletions at six rearrangement sites. Within each subset, clonotype counts were normalized to sorted cell number, after which true diversity and Gini coefficients were computed with the tcR R package. The overlap coefficient, calculated on TCRB nucleotide sequences, was used to measure repertoire sharing. In its TCRdb copy, this immuneACCESS table keeps in-frame sequences only and misses some clones. Where compared with another copy, unresolved V genes explain less than half of these, and the others have no known cause. V and J calls and clone size are copied from that table; D and trimming were computed from the DNA. The sample records over 300,000 clones, 9.3% of which are singletons. In total, the top ten clones hold around 1% of the sample.

Cut back by 5 bases and 4 bases, the V and J ends lie 12 bases apart. The CDR3 spans 13 residues, from the cysteine through the phenylalanine. Here the CDR3 DNA is all that survives: 39 bases in frame from base 1. CDR1 and CDR2 are drawn from the germline V gene: SGHTA, FQGNSA. Each donor gave one peripheral blood draw, averaging about 120 mL, which was collected into heparinised tubes. A BD FACSAria II and a panel including CD45RO, CCR7, CD25, CD127, CD95 and CD27 were used to sort naive, central memory, regulatory and stem cell-like memory CD4+ T cells. All sorted populations exceeded 95% purity. Right away, PBMCs were isolated by Lymphoprep density gradient centrifugation and were stained directly, with no culture step. To minimize batch effects, samples were stained and sorted in pairs, one healthy donor with one patient per experiment. Comment on this clone: What antigen it recognizes has not been identified. Per-base qualities were not stored, and no clone one base away is much larger.

Specimen: central memory CD4+ T cells from blood. The TCR comes from a man aged 25-40 years with type 1 diabetes. The chain is assembled from TRBV7-2 and TRBJ2-7; a confident D gene designation cannot be given. Read as DNA, the sequence is TGTGCCAGCAGCCTGGGGTTTCAGTACGAGCAGTACTTC. It is translated as CASSLGFQYEQYF.